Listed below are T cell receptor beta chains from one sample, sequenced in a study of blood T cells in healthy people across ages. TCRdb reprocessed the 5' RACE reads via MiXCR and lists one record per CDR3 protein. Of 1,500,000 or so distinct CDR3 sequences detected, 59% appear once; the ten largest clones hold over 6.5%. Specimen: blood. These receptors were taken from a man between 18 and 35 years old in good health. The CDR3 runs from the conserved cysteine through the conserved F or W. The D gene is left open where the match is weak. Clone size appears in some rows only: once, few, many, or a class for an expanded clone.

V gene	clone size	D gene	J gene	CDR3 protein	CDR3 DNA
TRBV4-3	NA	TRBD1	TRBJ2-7	CASSQDLPRTGGVEQYF	TGCGCCAGCAGCCAAGATCTCCCTCGAACAGGGGGCGTCGAGCAGTACTTC
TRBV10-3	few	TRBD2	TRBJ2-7	CAISEAGGLPQLPYEQYF	TGTGCCATCAGTGAGGCGGGGGGTCTCCCACAGCTGCCCTACGAGCAGTACTTC
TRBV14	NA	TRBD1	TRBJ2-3	CASSQFRQGPNTDTQYF	TGTGCCAGCAGCCAGTTCCGACAGGGGCCAAACACAGATACGCAGTATTTT
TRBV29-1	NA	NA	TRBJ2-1	CSVSPWAGTEAHNEQFF	TGCAGCGTTTCCCCTTGGGCAGGGACCGAGGCCCACAATGAGCAGTTCTTC
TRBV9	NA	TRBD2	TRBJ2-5	CASSVVRTRRVRETQYF	TGTGCCAGCAGCGTAGTTCGGACTAGAAGGGTCAGAGAGACCCAGTACTTC
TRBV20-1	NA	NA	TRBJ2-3	CSAAWRRGRADTQYF	TGCAGTGCCGCCTGGCGGCGGGGGCGGGCAGATACGCAGTATTTT
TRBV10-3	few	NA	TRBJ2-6	CAISGNSGANVLTF	TGTGCCATCAGTGGTAACTCTGGGGCCAACGTCCTGACTTTC
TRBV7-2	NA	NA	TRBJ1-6	CASSPSQRPYNSPLHF	TGTGCCAGCAGCCCAAGTCAGAGGCCCTATAATTCACCCCTCCACTTT
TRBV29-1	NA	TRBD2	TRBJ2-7	CSVEWFGAGGNEQYF	TGCAGCGTTGAATGGTTCGGAGCGGGAGGGAACGAGCAGTACTTC
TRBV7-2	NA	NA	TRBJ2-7	CASSLVGRNPYEQYF	TGTGCCAGCAGCTTAGTCGGCAGAAACCCCTACGAGCAGTACTTC
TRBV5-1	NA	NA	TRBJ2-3	CASNVETSTDTQYF	TGCGCCAGCAACGTCGAAACTAGCACAGATACGCAGTATTTT
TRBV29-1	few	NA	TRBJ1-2	CSVAGVYYGYTF	TGCAGCGTTGCAGGGGTTTATTATGGCTACACCTTC
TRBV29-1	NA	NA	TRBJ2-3	CSAGRSRGDTQYF	TGCAGCGCCGGACGTAGCCGGGGAGATACGCAGTATTTT
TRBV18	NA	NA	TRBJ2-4	CASSPLREGRIAKNIQYF	TGTGCCAGCTCACCATTGCGTGAAGGCAGAATAGCCAAAAACATTCAGTACTTC
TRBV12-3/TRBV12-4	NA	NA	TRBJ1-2	CASSEGRPNHYGYTF	TGTGCCAGCAGTGAAGGAAGGCCCAACCACTATGGCTACACCTTC
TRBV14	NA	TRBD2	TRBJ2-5	CASSGTIVRGETQYF	TGTGCCAGCAGCGGGACTATTGTTCGCGGAGAGACCCAGTACTTC
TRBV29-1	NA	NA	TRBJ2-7	CSVTKRVSYEQYF	TGCAGCGTTACCAAGAGGGTTTCCTACGAGCAGTACTTC
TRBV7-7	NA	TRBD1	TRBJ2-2	CASSPTQGVGTGELFF	TGTGCCAGCAGCCCAACCCAGGGGGTGGGCACCGGGGAGCTGTTTTTT
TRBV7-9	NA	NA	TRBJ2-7	CASSSGEDSYEQYF	TGTGCCAGCAGCTCGGGAGAGGACTCCTACGAGCAGTACTTC
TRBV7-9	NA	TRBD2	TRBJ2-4	CASSSIPIPSGSTYGQYF	TGTGCCAGCAGCTCGATCCCCATCCCCAGCGGGAGTACCTACGGGCAGTACTTC
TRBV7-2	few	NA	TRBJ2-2	CASSLELFTGELFF	TGTGCCAGCAGCTTAGAGTTGTTCACCGGGGAGCTGTTTTTT
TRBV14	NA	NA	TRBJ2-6	CASAPGSGANVLTF	TGTGCCAGCGCCCCGGGGTCTGGGGCCAACGTCCTGACTTTC
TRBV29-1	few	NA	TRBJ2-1	CSLAPPGGDDNEQFF	TGCAGCCTTGCCCCCCCAGGGGGGGATGACAATGAGCAGTTCTTC
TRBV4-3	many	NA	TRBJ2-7	CASSQDRGNYEQYF	TGCGCCAGCAGCCAAGATAGGGGGAACTACGAGCAGTACTTC
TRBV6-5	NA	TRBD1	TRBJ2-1	CASSSTGGGQDEQFF	TGTGCCAGCAGTTCCACAGGGGGCGGTCAGGATGAGCAGTTCTTC
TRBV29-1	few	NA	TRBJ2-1	CSVRGYDEQFF	TGCAGCGTGAGAGGATACGATGAGCAGTTCTTC
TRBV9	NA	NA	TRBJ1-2	CASSEKLARTPARGYTF	TGTGCCAGCAGCGAGAAATTAGCTAGGACACCTGCCAGGGGCTACACCTTC
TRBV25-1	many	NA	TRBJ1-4	CASSESRSGATNEKLFF	TGTGCCAGCAGTGAATCACGGTCAGGCGCAACTAATGAAAAACTGTTTTTT